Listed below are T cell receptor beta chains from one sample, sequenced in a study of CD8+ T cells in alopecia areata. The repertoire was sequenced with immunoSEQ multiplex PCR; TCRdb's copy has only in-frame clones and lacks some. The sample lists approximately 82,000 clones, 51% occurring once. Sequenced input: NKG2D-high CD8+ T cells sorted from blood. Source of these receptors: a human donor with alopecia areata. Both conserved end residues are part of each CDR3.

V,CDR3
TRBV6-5,CASSFQGRQQFF
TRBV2,CASIEEGNTEAFF
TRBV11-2,CASRGQREAFF
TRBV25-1,CASTRGDYEQYF
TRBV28,CASSSPGQPYEQYF
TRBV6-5,CASSSGLAGSEQYF
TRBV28,CASRLRLALPYNEQFF
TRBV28,CASSEIGNENTEAFF
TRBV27,CASRSGYYEQFF
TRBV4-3,CASSQGNTEAFF